One and the same sample provided the 24 T cell receptor beta chains below, sequenced in a study of tumor-infiltrating lymphocytes in primary liver carcinoma (dated by TCRdb to 2016 to 2017). TRIzol reagent was used to extract blood RNA from unsorted whole blood, while the DNeasy Blood & Tissue kit provided the germline DNA. The instrument given in TCRdb is Illumina HiSeq 2500. Using a constant-region primer and ProtoScript II reverse transcriptase, TCRbeta-specific cDNA was reverse-transcribed from around 500 ng total RNA. TCRbeta libraries were built with three nested multiplex PCR rounds, a slightly modified ARM-PCR procedure. Each of the first two PCR rounds ran for around 10 cycles using multiplex TRBV1-TRBV30 forward primers together with a Cbeta reverse primer. TCRdb trimmed the raw reads at Q25, called clones with MiXCR and kept productive beta chains. Duplicate CDR3 protein sequences are folded into a single record with the most common DNA and genes. The sample has 310,000 or so distinct CDR3 sequences on record, around 60% of them singletons. About 6.1% of the sample comes from the top ten.

Sequencing input: peripheral blood. Receptors originate from a man in his forties with primary liver carcinoma and hepatitis B virus infection.

This clonotype was seen only a few times. Given a much more abundant clone one base away, this may be a read error. V gene TRBV25-1 combines with J gene TRBJ1-5; D is uncertain. V lost 2 bases and J lost 2, with 4 bases in between. Germline V gene lookup returns CDR1 MGHDK and CDR2 SYGVNS. CDR3 size: 13 residues. The chain's CDR3 is CASSEHGNQPQHF. The DNA for the CDR3 is TGTGCCAGCAGTGAACATGGCAATCAGCCCCAGCATTTT.

CDR3 nucleotide sequence: TGTGCCAGCAGTTCGTTTGGGGTCAAGAATAAGCAGTTCTTC. This codes for CASSSFGVKNKQFF. This chain uses TRBV12-3 or TRBV12-4 with TRBJ2-1; D gene unclear. The germline V and J ends were trimmed by 4 bases and 11 bases, with 18 bases remaining between them. The CDR3 loop spans 14 amino acids.

Points on this clonotype: The germline gene is not matched at one end of the junction; a read error may be the cause. V and J are TRBV6-6 and TRBJ2-1; a possible D gene is TRBD2 (7 bases). CDR3 size: 13 residues. Per the germline V gene, CDR1 is MNHNY and CDR2 is SVGAGI (reference sequence). The CDR3 coding sequence is TGTGCCAGCAGTTATCAGCGGGACAATGATCAGTTCTTC. It specifies CASSYQRDNDQFF.

This rearrangement joins TRBV18 to TRBJ1-1, with TRBD1 matching over 7 bases. The CDR3 sequence is 15 residues long. With V trimmed by 4 bases and J by 3 bases, 8 bases remained unmatched. Germline CDR1 is KGHSH and CDR2 is LQKENI. CDR3 nucleotides: TGTGCCAGCTCACGACAGGGAGATGTGGACACTGAAGCTTTCTTT. It specifies CASSRQGDVDTEAFF. The full variable domain, its missing parts supplied by reference TRBV18 and TRBJ1-1, is NAGVMQNPRHLVRRRGQEARLRCSPMKGHSHVYWYRQLPEEGLKFMVYLQKENIIDESGMPKERFSAEFPKEGPSILRIQQVVRGDSAAYFCASSRQGDVDTEAFFGQGTRLTVV.

In regard to this clonotype: Being one base from a much bigger clone, this may be a read error. V usage is TRBV14 and J usage is TRBJ2-1; 7 bases map to TRBD2. V trimming: 8 bases; J trimming: 8 bases; junction bases outside the gene matches: 18. The V gene's germline CDR1 is SGHDN and CDR2 FVKESK. This CDR3 has 16 amino acids. The CDR3, as DNA: TGTGCCAGCCCTCGGGAGGTCGAAAGTCAGGACGATGAGCAGTTCTTC. Amino acid sequence: CASPREVESQDDEQFF. Full variable domain (remainder filled in from reference TRBV14 and TRBJ2-1): EAGVTQFPSHSVIEKGQTVTLRCDPISGHDNLYWYRRVMGKEIKFLLHFVKESKQDESGMPNNRFLAERTGGTYSTLKVQPAELEDSGVYFCASPREVESQDDEQFFGPGTRLTVL.

Concerning this clonotype: An end of the junction differs from the germline gene, which may be a read error. The chain links TRBV5-6 to TRBJ2-7, with 8 positions matching TRBD2. The germline V gene encodes CDR1 SGHDT and CDR2 YYEEEE. This CDR3 is built from 13 residues. In DNA, the CDR3 is TGTACCAGCAGCCAGGGGACTAGCTACGAGCAGTACTTC. Translated, it gives CTSSQGTSYEQYF. Looking up the rest from reference TRBV5-6 and TRBJ2-7 gives the full variable domain: DAGVTQSPTHLIKTRGQQVTLRCSPKSGHDTVSWYQQALGQGPQFIFQYYEEEERQRGNFPDRFSGHQFPNYSSELNVNALLLGDSALYLCTSSQGTSYEQYFGPGTRLTVT.

This clonotype was seen a few times. This rearrangement joins TRBV28 to TRBJ2-5; D is unresolved. CDR3 length: 12 amino acids. Trimming stripped 3 bases from V and 7 bases from J, with 9 bases between. The germline V gene has CDR1 MDHEN and CDR2 SYDVKM. The CDR3 here is CASSFDVRTQYF. CDR3 DNA: TGTGCCAGCAGTTTCGACGTCCGGACCCAGTACTTC. Combining the CDR3 with reference TRBV28 and TRBJ2-5 gives the whole variable domain DVKVTQSSRYLVKRTGEKVFLECVQDMDHENMFWYRQDPGLGLRLIYFSYDVKMKEKGDIPEGYSVSREKKERFSLILESASTNQTSMYLCASSFDVRTQYFGPGTRLLVL.

Worth noting for this clonotype: The CDR3 does not close with the conserved phenylalanine or tryptophan, likely indicating a read error. The chain carries TRBV11-1 and TRBJ2-1, with TRBD1 identical over 8 bases. V shed 5 bases and J 2 bases; nucleotides not matched to a gene: 5. Germline V gene sequence: CDR1 SGHAT, CDR2 FQDESV (reference sequence). The CDR3 is 15 amino acids. CDR3 loop: CASSLGTGPYNEQFC. The CDR3 DNA is TGTGCCAGCAGCCTCGGGACAGGCCCCTACAATGAGCAGTTCTGC.

This clonotype was counted many times. The chain employs TRBV6-5 and TRBJ2-2; D unresolved. Between the trimmed V and J ends, which lost 4 bases and 2 bases, there was a span of 11 bases. The CDR3 runs to 15 residues. CDR1 MNHEY and CDR2 SVGAGI come from the germline V gene. CDR3 in amino acids: CASSSWATNTGELFF. The CDR3 coding sequence is TGTGCCAGCAGTTCGTGGGCAACTAACACCGGGGAGCTGTTTTTT.

With respect to this clonotype: Being one base from a much bigger clone, this may be a read error. The chain is built from TRBV4-2 and TRBJ1-1; D perhaps matches TRBD1 (6 bases). Germline loops: CDR1 LGHNA, CDR2 YNFKEQ. The CDR3 spans 13 residues. CDR3: CTSSQGTYTEAFF. DNA for the CDR3: TGTACCAGCAGCCAAGGGACATACACTGAAGCTTTCTTT.

This clonotype was recorded at least ten times. This chain joins TRBV6-6 and TRBJ2-5; TRBD2 agrees at 8 bases. Unmatched junction bases numbered 2, after V lost 8 bases and J lost 3 bases. Germline V lookup: CDR1 MNHNY, CDR2 SVGAGI (reference sequence). The CDR3 has 12 amino acids. The CDR3 sequence: CASGLAEETQYF. The CDR3 DNA reads TGTGCCAGCGGACTAGCTGAAGAGACCCAGTACTTC.

This clonotype was observed a few times. This sequence joins TRBV28 and TRBJ2-7, with no clear D. The CDR3 is 11 residues long. In germline, CDR1 is MDHEN, CDR2 SYDVKM. Trimming took 10 bases from V and 3 from J, leaving 10 bases between them. CDR3 sequence (DNA): TGTGCCACTTTGTGGCTCTACGAGCAGTACTTC. It codes for CATLWLYEQYF. The entire variable domain, with the rest obtained from reference TRBV28 and TRBJ2-7, is as follows: DVKVTQSSRYLVKRTGEKVFLECVQDMDHENMFWYRQDPGLGLRLIYFSYDVKMKEKGDIPEGYSVSREKKERFSLILESASTNQTSMYLCATLWLYEQYFGPGTRLTVT.

In the case of this clonotype: One end of the junction fails to match germline, which may point to a read error. The chain uses TRBV4-1 and TRBJ2-7; 9 nucleotides line up with TRBD1. CDR1 MGHRA and CDR2 YSYEKL come from the germline V gene. This CDR3 region has 16 residues. As DNA, the CDR3 is TGTGCCAGCAGTACAGTGGCGGGACAGGGACTCTACGAGCAGTACTTC. Translation: CASSTVAGQGLYEQYF.

In its sample, this clonotype was seen many times. The rearrangement uses TRBV11-2 and TRBJ2-1; D is perhaps TRBD2 (6 bases). This CDR3 has 12 residues. Germline V gene sequence: CDR1 SGHAT, CDR2 FQNNGV. Trimming removed 8 bases from V and 8 bases from J, with 13 bases in between. The CDR3 protein is CASRGRRDEQFF. The CDR3 coding sequence is TGTGCCAGCCGCGGCAGGAGGGATGAGCAGTTCTTC.

About this clonotype: One end of the junction fails to match germline, which may point to a read error. CDR3 nucleotides: TGTACCAGCAGCTTAGAACCTACAGGGACCTATGGCTACACCTTC. Protein product: CTSSLEPTGTYGYTF. The rearrangement links TRBV11-2 to TRBJ1-2; TRBD1 might be the D (6 bases). From germline, CDR1 is SGHAT and CDR2 FQNNGV. The CDR3 runs 15 residues.

As to this clonotype: With a much larger clone just one base away, this may be a read error. This chain links TRBV28 with TRBJ2-1, with D possibly matching TRBD1 (7 bases). Germline V CDR1 and CDR2: MDHEN, SYDVKM. This CDR3 region has 15 residues. The germline V and J ends were trimmed by 6 bases and 7 bases, with 19 bases remaining between them. In nucleotides, the CDR3 is TGTGCCAGCAGCATCGGGGGACAGTGGGCGAATGAGCAGTTCTTC. It is translated as CASSIGGQWANEQFF.

This clonotype was observed a handful of times. The rearrangement joins TRBV6-5 to TRBJ2-7, with TRBD1 identical over 9 bases. CDR3 length: 13 residues. Per the germline V gene, CDR1 is MNHEY and CDR2 is SVGAGI. Trimming at V came to 7 bases and at J to 8 bases, leaving 9 bases not matched to a gene. The CDR3 loop reads CASNVSQGAKQYF. The CDR3 DNA sequence: TGTGCCAGCAATGTTTCACAGGGGGCTAAGCAGTACTTC.

The chain joins TRBV28 to TRBJ1-2; the D gene is possibly TRBD1 (6 bases). The CDR3 extends over 14 amino acids. CDR1 and CDR2 from the germline V gene are MDHEN and SYDVKM. The V end lost 6 bases, the J end lost 1 base, and 12 bases lay between the germline ends. The DNA of the CDR3 is TGTGCCAGCAGCGGAGGGGGAAGTAACTATGGCTACACCTTC. It codes for CASSGGGSNYGYTF.

Turning to this clonotype: This could be a read error, since a much larger clone is one nucleotide away. The chain employs TRBV6-6 and TRBJ2-5; D unresolved. This CDR3 spans 13 amino acids. Germline assignment: CDR1 MNHNY and CDR2 SVGAGI (reference sequence). Trimming pared 5 bases from V and 6 bases from J, leaving 13 bases between. Here the CDR3 DNA reads TGTGCCAGCAGTACCGTGACCGAGAAGACCCAGTACTTC. It is translated as CASSTVTEKTQYF.

This clonotype was picked up a small number of times. The rearrangement links TRBV24-1 to TRBJ1-2, with TRBD1 identical over 8 bases. Germline lookup yields CDR1 KGHDR and CDR2 SFDVKD. The CDR3 totals 15 residues. Trimming took 4 bases from V and 4 from J; bases not matched to a gene: 7. CDR3 sequence reads: CATSEGTTGVYGYTF. The CDR3 nucleotides are TGTGCCACCAGTGAGGGCACGACAGGGGTCTATGGCTACACCTTC.

This clonotype was counted only a few times. The chain joins TRBV6-2 or TRBV6-3 to TRBJ1-3, with D possibly TRBD1 on 5 matching bases. CDR3 length: 17 amino acids. The V end was cut by 1 base, the J end by 0 bases, with 13 bases between. Germline assignment: CDR1 MNHEY and CDR2 SVGEGT. This CDR3 is CASSYFAGQNSGNTIYF. The CDR3 DNA is TGTGCCAGCAGTTACTTCGCAGGACAAAACTCTGGAAACACCATATATTTT.

The chain is built from TRBV6-8 and TRBJ2-5; no clear D. The CDR3 loop spans 12 amino acids. CDR1 and CDR2 (germline): MNHGY, SAAAGT. V gave up 1 base and J gave up 1 base, with 1 base separating them. The CDR3 region is CASSYFQETQYF. In nucleotides, the CDR3 is TGTGCCAGCAGTTACTTCCAAGAGACCCAGTACTTC.

The table lists this clonotype with a few counts. V gene TRBV7-9 combines with J gene TRBJ1-2; D unresolved. Trimming removed 1 base at V and 7 bases at J, with 13 bases between. Germline V gene lookup returns CDR1 SEHNR and CDR2 FQNEAQ (reference sequence). The CDR3 has 14 amino acids. The CDR3 sequence is CASSLGPGVGGYTF. For the CDR3, the DNA is TGTGCCAGCAGCTTAGGGCCCGGGGTCGGTGGCTACACCTTC.

Only one count was recorded for this clonotype. Written as DNA, the CDR3 is TGTGCCAGCAGTCATCTGGGGTATGAGCAGTTCTTC. Its translation is CASSHLGYEQFF. The chain carries TRBV28 and TRBJ2-1; no reliable D call. Per germline, CDR1 MDHEN and CDR2 SYDVKM. Between the trimmed V and J ends, which lost 5 bases and 8 bases, there was a span of 10 bases. The CDR3 is 12 residues long.